This TCR beta chain was identified during a study of T-cell memory formation after mild COVID-19. Libraries for TCRalpha and TCRbeta carried sample barcodes and unique molecular identifiers via 5'RACE. A single record per CDR3 protein comes from TCRdb applying MiXCR to the 5' RACE reads. The top ten hold around 22% of the sample, which has about 340,000 distinct CDR3 sequences, about a sixth seen once. For this clonotype: Its antigen remains unidentified.

General study results and limits: Among CD4+ contracting clones, most were CM and EM, and CD8+ ones EMRA. Clones from the second wave (peaking day 37) had unconfirmed SARS-CoV-2 specificity.

The sample was PBMCs or a T cell subset sorted from them (not recorded which). This receptor was identified in a man between 18 and 29 years old who had mild COVID-19 (a few samples of this study predate the infection). Cell type and time point are not known.

CDR3 sequence: CASSPLRVNGNTIYF. CDR3 coding DNA: TGCGCCAGCAGCCCCCTACGGGTAAATGGAAACACCATATATTTT. The V and J genes are TRBV4-3 and TRBJ1-3, with D uncertain. The CDR3 is 15 amino acids. Germline V gene data show CDR1 as LGHNA and CDR2 as YSLEER. V lost 4 bases, J lost 3 bases, and 13 bases lay in between.